One sample yielded the 21 T cell receptor beta chains listed below, sequenced in a study of beta chain features in type 1 diabetes. Sequencing targeted expressed TCRB transcripts, as all isolated RNA had been reverse transcribed. The table came from immunoSEQ multiplex PCR; TCRdb's copy has only in-frame clones and leaves some out. The data hold hundreds of thousands of clones, with over 13% observed a single time. Study-level points and caveats: Researchers report that Type 1 diabetes patients had moderately but significantly shorter TCRB CDR3s across all four CD4+ subsets.

For these TCRs, the target antigens are not known. Sequencing was carried out using naive CD4+ T cells from blood. These receptors all stem from a man younger than 30 with type 1 diabetes.

The chain has TRBV29-1 and TRBJ2-5, with TRBD2 matching 13 bases. This CDR3 has 16 amino acids. V was clipped by 7 bases and J by 7 bases; unmatched bases: 15. Germline V gives CDR1 SQVTM, CDR2 ANQGSEA. The CDR3 DNA sequence: TGCAGCGCCTTTTCCGGGACTAGCGGGGCCTGGGGGACCCAGTACTTC. As protein: CSAFSGTSGAWGTQYF.

A few counts support this clone. This sequence joins TRBV27 and TRBJ2-1, with 12 bases identical to TRBD2. Trimming cost V 4 bases and J 3 bases; bases outside gene matches: 7. Germline V gene data show CDR1 as MNHEY and CDR2 as SMNVEV (reference sequence). This CDR3 has 17 residues. This CDR3 reads CASSSPGLAGYYNEQFF. The CDR3 DNA sequence: TGTGCCAGCAGTTCCCCGGGACTAGCGGGTTACTACAATGAGCAGTTCTTC.

V gene TRBV23-1 combines with J gene TRBJ1-2; maybe TRBD1 (5 bases). Being an ORF, TRBV23-1 has a function that is uncertain. Deletions cut 6 bases from V and 8 bases from J, with 28 bases between. The CDR3 is 17 residues long. CDR3 region: CASRGKPNRGRGCGYTF. In nucleotides, the CDR3 is TGCGCCAGCAGGGGAAAGCCTAACCGGGGCCGGGGCTGCGGCTACACCTTC.

This sequence joins TRBV18 and TRBJ2-5; D might be TRBD1 or TRBD2, each matching 5 bases. The germline gives CDR1 KGHSH, CDR2 LQKENI. Between the trimmed V and J ends, which lost 1 base and 1 base, there was a span of 13 bases. The CDR3 has 16 residues. In DNA form, the CDR3 reads TGTGCCAGCTCACCACTATCAGGGACCCTCCAAGAGACCCAGTACTTC. This gives the protein CASSPLSGTLQETQYF.

V usage is TRBV9 and J usage is TRBJ1-2; 7 nucleotides match TRBD1. CDR3 length: 15 amino acids. Trimming cost V 0 bases and J 3 bases; bases outside gene matches: 5. From germline, CDR1 is SGDLS and CDR2 YYNGEE. CDR3: CASSVGDREDYGYTF. CDR3 coding DNA: TGTGCCAGCAGCGTAGGAGACAGGGAGGACTATGGCTACACCTTC.

This clone was counted a few times. This chain connects TRBV10-3 to TRBJ1-1; no definite D call. Germline CDR1 ENHRY, CDR2 SYGVKD. This CDR3 region has 13 residues. Trimming stripped 3 bases from V and 1 base from J, with 6 bases between. CDR3 coding DNA: TGTGCCATCAGTGAATTCGGGAACACTGAAGCTTTCTTT. Translation: CAISEFGNTEAFF.

The chain links TRBV9 to TRBJ2-1; D unresolved. Trimming pared 3 bases from V and 2 bases from J, leaving 12 bases between. CDR3 length: 15 amino acids. Germline CDR1 reads SGDLS; CDR2 reads YYNGEE. In nucleotides, the CDR3 is TGTGCCAGCAGCGAAGCGCCTCTCCCCTACAATGAGCAGTTCTTC. Protein product: CASSEAPLPYNEQFF.

This clone was counted a few times. The rearrangement joins TRBV11-2 to TRBJ2-7; D is uncertain. The germline gives CDR1 SGHAT, CDR2 FQNNGV. Between the trimmed V and J ends, which lost 6 bases and 0 bases, there was a span of 6 bases. This CDR3 spans 12 amino acids. DNA of the CDR3: TGTGCCAGCAGATTGCTCTCCTACGAGCAGTACTTC. Translated: CASRLLSYEQYF.

This chain connects TRBV5-6 to TRBJ2-2, with D unresolved. The germline V gene has CDR1 SGHDT and CDR2 YYEEEE. Trimming left V 1 base short and J 4 bases short, with 14 bases between. CDR3 length: 16 residues. As DNA, the CDR3 is TGTGCCAGCAGCTTGCAAGGACGACACTTCACCGGGGAGCTGTTTTTT. This gives the protein CASSLQGRHFTGELFF.

The gene calls are TRBV30 and TRBJ2-1; D not certain. Germline V gene sequence: CDR1 GTSNPN, CDR2 SVGIG (reference sequence). V shed 5 bases and J shed 6 bases, with 20 bases lying between them. This CDR3 is built from 15 residues. This chain's CDR3 is CAWDPGPRPPNEQFF. CDR3 nucleotides: TGTGCCTGGGACCCCGGGCCTCGACCCCCCAATGAGCAGTTCTTC.

The CDR3 DNA follows: TGTGCCACCAGCAGAGGAGGATCTGGCTTCATTAGCACAGATACGCAGTATTTT. This encodes CATSRGGSGFISTDTQYF. The genes are TRBV15 and TRBJ2-3, with D unresolved. CDR3 length: 18 residues. The germline V and J ends were trimmed by 1 base and 0 bases, with 17 bases remaining between them. Germline CDR1 is LNHNV and CDR2 is YYDKDF (reference sequence). The whole variable domain, filled in from reference TRBV15 and TRBJ2-3, reads DAMVIQNPRYQVTQFGKPVTLSCSQTLNHNVMYWYQQKSSQAPKLLFHYYDKDFNNEADTPDNFQSRRPNTSFCFLDIRSPGLGDTAMYLCATSRGGSGFISTDTQYFGPGTRLTVL.

In this sample, this clone turned up a few times. This sequence joins TRBV2 and TRBJ1-2, with D unclear. Germline V lookup: CDR1 SNHLY, CDR2 FYNNEI. The CDR3 is 13 amino acids. Trimming cost V 3 bases and J 7 bases, with 12 bases left between them. CDR3 sequence reads: CASSEEKGSGYTF. For the CDR3, the DNA is TGTGCCAGCAGTGAGGAGAAGGGTTCTGGCTACACCTTC.

The table lists this clone with a few counts. The chain couples TRBV29-1 to TRBJ2-3; D could derive from TRBD1 or TRBD2 (5 bases each). V lost 6 bases, J lost 0 bases, and 19 bases lay in between. Germline V gene sequence: CDR1 SQVTM, CDR2 ANQGSEA. The CDR3 loop spans 16 amino acids. The DNA of the CDR3 is TGCAGCGTCGGACTTTTGGACACAACTAGCACAGATACGCAGTATTTT. Residues: CSVGLLDTTSTDTQYF.

The genes are TRBV19 and TRBJ1-2, with D tentatively TRBD1 (5 bases). The germline gives CDR1 LNHDA, CDR2 SQIVND (reference sequence). Trimming removed 1 base at V and 8 bases at J, with 17 bases between. CDR3 length equals 15 residues. The CDR3 DNA is TGTGCCAGTAGTATAGGGATGGGGCTCGGCGGCGGCTACACCTTC. Its protein is CASSIGMGLGGGYTF.

This sequence joins TRBV9 and TRBJ1-1, with D unresolved. Trimming shortened V by 2 bases and J by 6 bases, and 14 bases separated the two germline ends. The CDR3 runs to 14 residues. From germline, CDR1 is SGDLS and CDR2 YYNGEE. The CDR3 spells CASSVIGGSAEAFF. The CDR3 bases are TGTGCCAGCAGCGTCATCGGAGGATCTGCTGAAGCTTTCTTT.

This clone has only a few counts. The rearrangement links TRBV25-1 to TRBJ2-7, with D unclear. The CDR3 is 13 residues long. The germline gives CDR1 MGHDK, CDR2 SYGVNS. Deletions cut 3 bases from V and 0 bases from J, with 6 bases between. CDR3 bases: TGTGCCAGCAGTGATGGAGTCTCCTACGAGCAGTACTTC. Encoded protein: CASSDGVSYEQYF.

This clone showed up just a few times. Other DNA sequences in this sample translate to the same CDR3. The chain employs TRBV9 and TRBJ1-6; D call uncertain. V was shortened by 0 bases and J by 7 bases, with 5 bases between the two germline ends. CDR1 SGDLS and CDR2 YYNGEE come from the germline V gene. This CDR3 region has 13 residues. The CDR3 sequence: CASSVELNSPLHF. The CDR3 nucleotides read TGTGCCAGCAGCGTAGAGCTCAATTCACCCCTCCACTTT.

This chain connects TRBV12-5 to TRBJ2-3; D unresolved. V was clipped by 3 bases and J by 1 base, with 2 bases between them. This CDR3 has 12 residues. Germline V gives CDR1 LGHNT, CDR2 FRNRAP. In DNA, the CDR3 is TGTGCTAGTGGTTTCCGCACAGATACGCAGTATTTT. Its protein product is CASGFRTDTQYF.

The chain links TRBV7-6 to TRBJ1-5, with unresolved D. V lost 1 base and J lost 5, with 6 bases in between. Per germline, CDR1 SGHVS and CDR2 FNYEAQ. The CDR3 has 13 amino acids. DNA for the CDR3: TGTGCCAGCAGCTTAGTTGAGGATCAGCCCCAGCATTTT. This codes for CASSLVEDQPQHF.

The chain is built from TRBV5-1 and TRBJ2-2; D possibly corresponds to TRBD2 (5 bases). This CDR3 is built from 14 residues. The germline CDR1 and CDR2 sequences are SGHRS and YFSETQ. V gave up 5 bases and J gave up 2 bases, with 10 bases separating them. For the CDR3, the DNA is TGCGCCAGCAGTCTGGAGGATAACACCGGGGAGCTGTTTTTT. Encoded protein: CASSLEDNTGELFF.

This chain uses TRBV21-1 with TRBJ2-7. TRBV21-1 is assigned pseudogene status. This CDR3 spans 16 amino acids. CDR3 region: CASSKGRQGDSYEQYF. CDR3 in DNA: TGTGCCAGCAGCAAAGGAAGGCAGGGAGACTCCTACGAGCAGTACTTC.